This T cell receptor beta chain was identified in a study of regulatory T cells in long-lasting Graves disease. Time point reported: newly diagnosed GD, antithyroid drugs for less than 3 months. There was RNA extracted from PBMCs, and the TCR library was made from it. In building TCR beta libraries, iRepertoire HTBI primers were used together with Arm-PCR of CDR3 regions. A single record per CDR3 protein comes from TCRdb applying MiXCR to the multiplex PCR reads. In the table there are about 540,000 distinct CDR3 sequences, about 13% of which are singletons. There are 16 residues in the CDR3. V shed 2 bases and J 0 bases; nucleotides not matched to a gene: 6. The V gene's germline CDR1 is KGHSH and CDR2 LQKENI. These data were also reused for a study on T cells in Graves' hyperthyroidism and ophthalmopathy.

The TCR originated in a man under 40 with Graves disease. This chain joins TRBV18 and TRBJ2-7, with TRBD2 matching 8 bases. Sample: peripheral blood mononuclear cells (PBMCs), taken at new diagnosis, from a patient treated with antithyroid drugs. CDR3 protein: CASSPRSSGSSYEQYF. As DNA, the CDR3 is TGTGCCAGCTCACCAAGGTCCAGCGGGAGCTCCTACGAGCAGTACTTC.